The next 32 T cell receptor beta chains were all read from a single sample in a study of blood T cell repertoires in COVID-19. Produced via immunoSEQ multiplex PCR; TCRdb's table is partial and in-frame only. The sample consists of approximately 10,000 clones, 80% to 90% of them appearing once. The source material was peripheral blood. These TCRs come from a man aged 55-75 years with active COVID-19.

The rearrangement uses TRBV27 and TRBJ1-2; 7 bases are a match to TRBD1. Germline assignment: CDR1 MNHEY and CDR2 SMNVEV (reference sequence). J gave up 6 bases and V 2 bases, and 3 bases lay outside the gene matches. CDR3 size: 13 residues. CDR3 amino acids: CASSLGDRNGYTF. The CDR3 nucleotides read TGTGCCAGCAGTTTAGGGGACAGAAATGGCTACACCTTC.

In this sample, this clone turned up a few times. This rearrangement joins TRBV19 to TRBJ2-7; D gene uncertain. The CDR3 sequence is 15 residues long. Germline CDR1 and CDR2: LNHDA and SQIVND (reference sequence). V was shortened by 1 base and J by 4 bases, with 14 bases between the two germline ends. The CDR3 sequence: CASSIVVNSPYEQYF. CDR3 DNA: TGTGCCAGTAGTATAGTAGTGAACAGCCCTTACGAGCAGTACTTC.

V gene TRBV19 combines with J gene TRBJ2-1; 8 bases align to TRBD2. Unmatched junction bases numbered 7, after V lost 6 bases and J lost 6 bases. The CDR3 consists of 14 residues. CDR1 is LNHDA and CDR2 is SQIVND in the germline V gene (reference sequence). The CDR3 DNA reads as TGTGCCAGTAGCTTTACGGGGGGGGGCAATGAGCAGTTCTTC. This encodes CASSFTGGGNEQFF.

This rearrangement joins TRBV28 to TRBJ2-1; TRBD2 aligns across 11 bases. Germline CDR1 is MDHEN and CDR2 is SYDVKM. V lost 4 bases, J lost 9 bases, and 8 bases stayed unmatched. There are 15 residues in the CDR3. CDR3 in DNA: TGTGCCAGCAGTTGGGCTAGCGGGAGGTTGAGTGAGCAGTTCTTC. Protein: CASSWASGRLSEQFF.

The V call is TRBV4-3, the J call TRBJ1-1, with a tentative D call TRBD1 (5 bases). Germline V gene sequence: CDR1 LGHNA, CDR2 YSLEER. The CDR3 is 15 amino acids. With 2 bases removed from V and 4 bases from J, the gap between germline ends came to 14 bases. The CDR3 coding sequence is TGCGCCAGCAGCCAACTCCCGGCGGGGGGCACTGAAGCTTTCTTT. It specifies CASSQLPAGGTEAFF.

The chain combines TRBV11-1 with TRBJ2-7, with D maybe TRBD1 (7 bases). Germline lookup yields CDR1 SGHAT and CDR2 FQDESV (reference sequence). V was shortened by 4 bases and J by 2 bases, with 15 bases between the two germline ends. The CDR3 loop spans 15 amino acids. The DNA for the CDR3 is TGTGCCAGCAGCTCGCGGGACAGCCAAGCCTACGAGCAGTACTTC. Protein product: CASSSRDSQAYEQYF.

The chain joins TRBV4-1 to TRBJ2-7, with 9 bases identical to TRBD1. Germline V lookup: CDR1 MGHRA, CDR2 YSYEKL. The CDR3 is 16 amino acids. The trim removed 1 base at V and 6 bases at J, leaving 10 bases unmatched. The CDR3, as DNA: TGCGCCAGCAGCCAAGCCTCGGGACAGGGCGTTGGCGAGCAGTACTTC. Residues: CASSQASGQGVGEQYF.

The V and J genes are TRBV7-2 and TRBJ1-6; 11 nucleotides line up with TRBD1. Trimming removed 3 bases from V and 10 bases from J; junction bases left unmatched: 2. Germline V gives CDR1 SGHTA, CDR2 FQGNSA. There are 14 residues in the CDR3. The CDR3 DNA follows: TGTGCCAGCAGCTTCGGACAGGGGGCATCACCCCTCCACTTT. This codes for CASSFGQGASPLHF.

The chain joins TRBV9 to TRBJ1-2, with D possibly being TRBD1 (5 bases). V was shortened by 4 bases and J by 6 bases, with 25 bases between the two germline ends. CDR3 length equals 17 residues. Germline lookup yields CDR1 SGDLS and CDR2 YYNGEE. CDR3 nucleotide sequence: TGTGCCAGCAGCCCAAGAGGGTCTGGCAGAGCGGGGGATGGCTACACCTTC. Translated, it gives CASSPRGSGRAGDGYTF.

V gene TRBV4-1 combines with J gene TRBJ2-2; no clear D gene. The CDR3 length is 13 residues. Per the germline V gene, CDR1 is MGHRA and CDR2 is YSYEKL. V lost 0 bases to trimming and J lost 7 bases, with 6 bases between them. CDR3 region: CASSQEVSGELFF. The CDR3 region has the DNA TGCGCCAGCAGCCAAGAAGTGAGCGGGGAGCTGTTTTTT.

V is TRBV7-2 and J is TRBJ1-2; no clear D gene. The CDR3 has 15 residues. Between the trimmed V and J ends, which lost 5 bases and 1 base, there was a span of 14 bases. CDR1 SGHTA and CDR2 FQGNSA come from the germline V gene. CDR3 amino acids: CASSQQHRDNYGYTF. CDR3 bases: TGTGCCAGCAGCCAACAGCATCGGGATAACTATGGCTACACCTTC.

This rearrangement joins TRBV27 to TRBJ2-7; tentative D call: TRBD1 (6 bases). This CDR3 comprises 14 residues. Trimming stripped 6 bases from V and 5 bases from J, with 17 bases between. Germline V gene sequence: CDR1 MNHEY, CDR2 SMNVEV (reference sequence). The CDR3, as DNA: TGTGCCAGCAGCGGACAGCCGAAATTCCACGAGCAGTACTTC. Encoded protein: CASSGQPKFHEQYF.

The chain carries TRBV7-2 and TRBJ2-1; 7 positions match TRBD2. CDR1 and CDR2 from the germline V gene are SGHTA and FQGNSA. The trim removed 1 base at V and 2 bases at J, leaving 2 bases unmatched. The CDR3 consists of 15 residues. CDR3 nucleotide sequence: TGTGCCAGCAGCTTAGTTGGGGGGGCCTACAATGAGCAGTTCTTC. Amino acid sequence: CASSLVGGAYNEQFF.

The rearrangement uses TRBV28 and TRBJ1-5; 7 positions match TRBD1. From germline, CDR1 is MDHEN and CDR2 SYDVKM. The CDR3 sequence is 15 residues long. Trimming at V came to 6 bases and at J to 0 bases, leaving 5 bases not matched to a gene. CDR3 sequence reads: CASSPTGSSNQPQHF. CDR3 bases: TGTGCCAGCAGCCCGACAGGGTCTAGCAATCAGCCCCAGCATTTT.

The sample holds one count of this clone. Written as DNA, the CDR3 is TGTGCCAGCAGTACACATACCGGGACAGGAGGTTCTGGGGCCAACGTCCTGACTTTC. Its translation: CASSTHTGTGGSGANVLTF. V is TRBV6-2 or TRBV6-3 and J is TRBJ2-6; TRBD1 matches 8 bases. CDR1 is MNHEY, CDR2 SVGEGT, per germline. This CDR3 region has 19 residues. V shed 5 bases and J 1 base; nucleotides not matched to a gene: 13.

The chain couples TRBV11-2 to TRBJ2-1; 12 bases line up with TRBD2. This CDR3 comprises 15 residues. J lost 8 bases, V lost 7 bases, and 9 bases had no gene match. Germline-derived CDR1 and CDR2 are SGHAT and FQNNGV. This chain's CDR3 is CASTLAGGMGHEQFF. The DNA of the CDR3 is TGTGCCAGCACTCTAGCGGGAGGGATGGGCCATGAGCAGTTCTTC.

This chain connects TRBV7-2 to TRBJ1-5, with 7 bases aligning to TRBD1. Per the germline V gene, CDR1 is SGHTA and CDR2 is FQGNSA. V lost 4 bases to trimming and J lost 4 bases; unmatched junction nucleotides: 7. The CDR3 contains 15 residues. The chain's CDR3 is CASSYTGQKNQPQHF. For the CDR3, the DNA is TGTGCCAGCAGCTACACGGGACAGAAGAATCAGCCCCAGCATTTT.

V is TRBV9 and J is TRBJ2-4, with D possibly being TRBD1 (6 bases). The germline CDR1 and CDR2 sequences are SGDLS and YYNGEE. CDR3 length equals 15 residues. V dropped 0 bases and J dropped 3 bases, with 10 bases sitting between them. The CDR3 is CASSVEAGVKNIQYF. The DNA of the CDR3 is TGTGCCAGCAGCGTAGAGGCAGGGGTCAAAAACATTCAGTACTTC.

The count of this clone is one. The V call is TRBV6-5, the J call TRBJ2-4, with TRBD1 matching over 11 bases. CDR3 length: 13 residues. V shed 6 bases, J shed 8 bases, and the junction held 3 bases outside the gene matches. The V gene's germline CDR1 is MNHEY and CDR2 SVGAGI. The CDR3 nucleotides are TGTGCCAGCAGAGGGACAGGGGGGGACATTCAGTACTTC. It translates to CASRGTGGDIQYF.

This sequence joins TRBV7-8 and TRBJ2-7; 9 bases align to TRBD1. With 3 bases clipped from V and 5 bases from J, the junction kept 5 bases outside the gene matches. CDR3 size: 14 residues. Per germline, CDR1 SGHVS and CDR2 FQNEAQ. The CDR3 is CASSFGTGRDEQYF. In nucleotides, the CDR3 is TGTGCCAGCAGCTTTGGGACAGGGCGAGACGAGCAGTACTTC.

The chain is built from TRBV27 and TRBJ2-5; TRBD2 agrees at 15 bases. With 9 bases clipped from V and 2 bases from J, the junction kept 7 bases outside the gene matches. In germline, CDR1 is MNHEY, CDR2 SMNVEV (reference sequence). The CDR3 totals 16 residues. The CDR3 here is CARGLAGGKRQETQYF. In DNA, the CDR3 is TGTGCCAGGGGACTAGCGGGAGGTAAACGACAAGAGACCCAGTACTTC.

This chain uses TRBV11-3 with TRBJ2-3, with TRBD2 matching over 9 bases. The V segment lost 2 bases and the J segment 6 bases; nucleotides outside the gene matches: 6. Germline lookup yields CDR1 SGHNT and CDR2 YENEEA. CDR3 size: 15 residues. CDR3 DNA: TGTGCCAGCAGCTTACAGCGGGGGGCTCGCGATACGCAGTATTTT. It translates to CASSLQRGARDTQYF.

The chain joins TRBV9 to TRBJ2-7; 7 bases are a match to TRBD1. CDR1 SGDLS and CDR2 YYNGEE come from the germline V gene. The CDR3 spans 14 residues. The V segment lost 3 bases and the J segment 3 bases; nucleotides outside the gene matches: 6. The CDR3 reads CASSEGDRLYEQYF. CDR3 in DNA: TGTGCCAGCAGCGAAGGGGACAGACTCTACGAGCAGTACTTC.

CDR3 in amino acids: CASSIGPGGSYEQYF. CDR3 DNA: TGTGCCAGTAGTATAGGGCCAGGGGGCTCCTACGAGCAGTACTTC. The chain couples TRBV19 to TRBJ2-7; TRBD1 aligns across 7 bases. The CDR3 contains 15 residues. CDR1 and CDR2 from the germline V gene are LNHDA and SQIVND (reference sequence). The V gene end was trimmed by 1 base and the J gene end by 0 bases; junction bases not matched to a gene: 3.

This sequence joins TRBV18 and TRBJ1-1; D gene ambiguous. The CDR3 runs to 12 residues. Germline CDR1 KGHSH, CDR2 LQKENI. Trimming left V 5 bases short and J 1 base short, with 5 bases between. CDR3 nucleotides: TGTGCCAGCTCAATCGGGAACACTGAAGCTTTCTTT. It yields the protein CASSIGNTEAFF. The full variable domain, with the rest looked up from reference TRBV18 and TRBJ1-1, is NAGVMQNPRHLVRRRGQEARLRCSPMKGHSHVYWYRQLPEEGLKFMVYLQKENIIDESGMPKERFSAEFPKEGPSILRIQQVVRGDSAAYFCASSIGNTEAFFGQGTRLTVV.

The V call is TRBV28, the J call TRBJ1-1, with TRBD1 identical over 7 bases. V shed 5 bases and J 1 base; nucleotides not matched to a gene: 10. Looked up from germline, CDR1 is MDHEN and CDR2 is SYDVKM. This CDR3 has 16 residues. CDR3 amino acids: CASSPGTVGGNTEAFF. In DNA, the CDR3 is TGTGCCAGCAGTCCCGGGACAGTTGGTGGGAACACTGAAGCTTTCTTT.

CDR3 coding DNA: TGTGCCAGCAGACCGGACAGAGGCGAGCAGTACTTC. This sequence encodes CASRPDRGEQYF. The rearrangement uses TRBV6-5 and TRBJ2-7; the D gene is possibly TRBD1 (6 bases). In germline, CDR1 is MNHEY, CDR2 SVGAGI. This CDR3 comprises 12 residues. V was pared by 6 bases and J by 6 bases, with 12 bases between.

The CDR3 sequence: CASSPAGSYEQYF. In DNA, the CDR3 is TGCGCCAGCAGCCCAGCGGGAAGTTACGAGCAGTACTTC. V is TRBV5-1 and J is TRBJ2-7; 7 bases agree with TRBD2. CDR3 length: 13 residues. V was pared by 4 bases and J by 4 bases, with 5 bases of the junction left unmatched. CDR1 and CDR2 (germline): SGHRS, YFSETQ.

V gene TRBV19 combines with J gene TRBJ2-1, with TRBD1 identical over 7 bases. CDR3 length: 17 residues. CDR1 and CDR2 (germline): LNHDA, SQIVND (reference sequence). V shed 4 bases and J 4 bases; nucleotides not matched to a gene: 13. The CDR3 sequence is CASSTPPGQIPYNEQFF. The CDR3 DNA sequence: TGTGCCAGTAGTACACCTCCGGGACAGATTCCTTACAATGAGCAGTTCTTC.

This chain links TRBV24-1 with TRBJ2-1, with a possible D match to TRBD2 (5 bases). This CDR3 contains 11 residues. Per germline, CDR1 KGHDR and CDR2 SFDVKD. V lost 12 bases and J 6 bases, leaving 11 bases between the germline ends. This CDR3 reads CAASRGNEQFF. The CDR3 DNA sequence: TGTGCCGCCTCTCGGGGCAATGAGCAGTTCTTC.

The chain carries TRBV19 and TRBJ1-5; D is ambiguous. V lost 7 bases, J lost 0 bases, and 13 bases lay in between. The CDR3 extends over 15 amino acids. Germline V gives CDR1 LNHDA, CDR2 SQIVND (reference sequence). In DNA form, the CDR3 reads TGTGCCAGTACCCCGGAGGTGTATAGCAATCAGCCCCAGCATTTT. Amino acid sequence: CASTPEVYSNQPQHF.

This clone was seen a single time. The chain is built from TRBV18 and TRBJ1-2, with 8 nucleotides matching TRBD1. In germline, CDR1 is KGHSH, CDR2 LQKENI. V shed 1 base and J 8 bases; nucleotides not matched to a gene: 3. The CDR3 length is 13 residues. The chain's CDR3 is CASSPRQGTGYTF. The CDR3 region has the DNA TGTGCCAGCTCACCACGACAGGGGACCGGCTACACCTTC. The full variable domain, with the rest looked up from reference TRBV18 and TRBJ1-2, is NAGVMQNPRHLVRRRGQEARLRCSPMKGHSHVYWYRQLPEEGLKFMVYLQKENIIDESGMPKERFSAEFPKEGPSILRIQQVVRGDSAAYFCASSPRQGTGYTFGSGTRLTVV.